Shown below are 7 T cell receptor beta chains from a single sample sequenced in a study of vaccination and CD4 T cells after COVID-19. No antigen has been identified for these receptors. Cultured CD4+ T cell DNA underwent sequencing with the Oncomine TCR Beta short-read assay. TCRdb itself ran the PCR reads through MiXCR, one entry per CDR3 protein. In the table there are roughly 4,500 distinct CDR3 sequences, roughly 19% of which are singletons. Treatment defined: roughly nine-day PBMC culture with coronavirus spike peptide pools or control peptides (ViraFEST assay). Sequences were obtained from CD4+ T cells from blood, cultured in vitro. Every receptor here comes from a human donor who had recovered from COVID-19.

The J gene is TRBJ2-3, the V gene TRBV7-3; 8 bases agree with TRBD2. The junction had 2 bases not matched to a gene; V was cut back by 2 bases and J by 1 base. The germline V gene has CDR1 SGHTA and CDR2 FQGTGA. The CDR3 sequence is 15 residues long. As DNA, the CDR3 is TGTGCCAGCAGCTTATCAGCGGGAGGCACAGATACGCAGTATTTT. This gives the protein CASSLSAGGTDTQYF. The whole variable domain, remainder taken from reference TRBV7-3 and TRBJ2-3, is GAGVSQTPSNKVTEKGKYVELRCDPISGHTALYWYRQSLGQGPEFLIYFQGTGAADDSGLPNDRFFAVRPEGSVSTLKIQRTERGDSAVYLCASSLSAGGTDTQYFGPGTRLTVL.

The J gene is TRBJ1-1, the V gene TRBV10-1, with a possible D match to TRBD1 (6 bases). Germline CDR1 WNHNN, CDR2 SYGVQD (reference sequence). The CDR3 covers 16 residues. V lost 4 bases, J lost 3 bases, and 18 bases lay in between. CDR3 bases: TGCGCCAGCAGTGCTTCTCCGGGTGCAGGGGACACTGAAGCTTTCTTT. Protein product: CASSASPGAGDTEAFF.

By its share, this clonotype is medium-sized (0.01 to 0.1%). The V call is TRBV20-1, the J call TRBJ1-1; D is ambiguous. CDR3 length: 13 residues. Germline CDR1 is DFQATT and CDR2 is SNEGSKA (reference sequence). V lost 3 bases and J 1 base, leaving 9 bases between the germline ends. CDR3 nucleotides: TGCAGTGCTAGTACCGTTACGAACACTGAAGCTTTCTTT. This gives the protein CSASTVTNTEAFF.

Remarks on this clonotype: At one end, the junction sequence differs from germline, possibly due to a read error. The V call is TRBV7-7, the J call TRBJ2-7; D ambiguous. CDR1 and CDR2 (germline): SSHAT, FNYEAQ (reference sequence). The CDR3 extends over 17 amino acids. The DNA for the CDR3 is TGTGCTAGCAGCTTCCCAACATTAGCCTCTGTACCGTGCGAGCAGTACTTC. Its protein is CASSFPTLASVPCEQYF. The whole variable domain, remainder taken from reference TRBV7-7 and TRBJ2-7, is GAGVSQSPRYKVTKRGQDVTLRCDPISSHATLYWYQQALGQGPEFLTYFNYEAQPDKSGLPSDRFSAERPEGSISTLTIQRTEQRDSAMYRCASSFPTLASVPCEQYFGPGTRLTVT.

J is TRBJ1-6 and V is TRBV12-3 or TRBV12-4; unclear D gene. Trimming stripped 10 bases from V and 7 bases from J, with 14 bases between. This CDR3 comprises 13 residues. The CDR3 DNA is TGTGCCACCAGCCTCCTCGGGAATTCACCCCTCCACTTT. Translation gives CATSLLGNSPLHF.

This clonotype ranks as large. The chain uses TRBV2 and TRBJ1-2, with TRBD1 matching 7 bases. Trimming cost V 5 bases and J 4 bases; bases outside gene matches: 10. Germline CDR1 reads SNHLY; CDR2 reads FYNNEI. This CDR3 region has 15 residues. The CDR3 nucleotides are TGTGCCAGCAGTTTTACTGACAGGGTGGGCTATGGCTACACCTTC. The encoded protein is CASSFTDRVGYGYTF. Based on the CDR3 plus reference TRBV2 and TRBJ1-2, the full variable domain is EPEVTQTPSHQVTQMGQEVILRCVPISNHLYFYWYRQILGQKVEFLVSFYNNEISEKSEIFDDQFSVERPDGSNFTLKIRSTKLEDSAMYFCASSFTDRVGYGYTFGSGTRLTVV.

This clonotype was observed a few times. The chain joins TRBV5-1 to TRBJ1-1; D gene uncertain. The CDR3 consists of 14 residues. Germline CDR1 and CDR2: SGHRS and YFSETQ. The ends were cut back, 0 bases at V and 7 bases at J, with 13 bases in the middle. The CDR3 reads CASSLDTVYGEAFF. CDR3 nucleotide sequence: TGCGCCAGCAGCTTGGATACGGTGTACGGTGAAGCTTTCTTT.